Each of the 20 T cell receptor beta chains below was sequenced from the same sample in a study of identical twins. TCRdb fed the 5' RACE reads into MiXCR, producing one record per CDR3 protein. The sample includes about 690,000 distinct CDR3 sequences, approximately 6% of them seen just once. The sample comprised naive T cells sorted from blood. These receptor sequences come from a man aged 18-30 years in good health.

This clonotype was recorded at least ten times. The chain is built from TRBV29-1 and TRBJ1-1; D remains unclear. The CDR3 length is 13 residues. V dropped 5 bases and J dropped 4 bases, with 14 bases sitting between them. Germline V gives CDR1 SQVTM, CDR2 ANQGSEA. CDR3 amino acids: CSVLRRYSTEAFF. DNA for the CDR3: TGCAGCGTTCTCAGGCGTTACTCCACTGAAGCTTTCTTT.

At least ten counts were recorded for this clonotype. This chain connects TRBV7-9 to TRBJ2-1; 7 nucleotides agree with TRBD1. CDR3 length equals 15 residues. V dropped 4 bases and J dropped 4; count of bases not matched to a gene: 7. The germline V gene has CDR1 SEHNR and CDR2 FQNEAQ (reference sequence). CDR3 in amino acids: CASSSDRVSYNEQFF. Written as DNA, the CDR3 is TGTGCCAGCAGCTCAGACAGGGTATCGTACAATGAGCAGTTCTTC.

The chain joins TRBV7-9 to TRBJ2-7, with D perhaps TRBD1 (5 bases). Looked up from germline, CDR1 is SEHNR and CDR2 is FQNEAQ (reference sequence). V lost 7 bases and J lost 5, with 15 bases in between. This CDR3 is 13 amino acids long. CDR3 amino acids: CASTLQGANEQYF. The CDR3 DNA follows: TGTGCCAGCACCTTGCAGGGTGCGAACGAGCAGTACTTC.

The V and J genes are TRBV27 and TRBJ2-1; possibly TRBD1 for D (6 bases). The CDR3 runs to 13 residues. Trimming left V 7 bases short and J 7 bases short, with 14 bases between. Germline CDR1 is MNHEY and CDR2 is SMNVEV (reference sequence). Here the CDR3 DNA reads TGTGCCAGCACCTCCAGGGGCTGGAATGAGCAGTTCTTC. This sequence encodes CASTSRGWNEQFF.

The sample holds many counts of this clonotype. DNA of the CDR3: TGTGCCAGCGCCAGCGGGAGTTCCTACAATGAGCAGTTCTTC. Its protein is CASASGSSYNEQFF. The chain uses TRBV6-1 and TRBJ2-1; the match to TRBD2 covers 8 bases. CDR3 size: 14 residues. Trimming at V came to 8 bases and at J to 1 base, leaving 4 bases not matched to a gene. From germline, CDR1 is MNHNS and CDR2 SASEGT.

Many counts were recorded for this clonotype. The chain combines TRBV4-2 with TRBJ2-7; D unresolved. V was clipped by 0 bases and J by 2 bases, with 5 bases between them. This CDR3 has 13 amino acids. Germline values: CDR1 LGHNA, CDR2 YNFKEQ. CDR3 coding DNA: TGTGCCAGCAGCCAAGAGATCACCTACGAGCAGTACTTC. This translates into CASSQEITYEQYF.

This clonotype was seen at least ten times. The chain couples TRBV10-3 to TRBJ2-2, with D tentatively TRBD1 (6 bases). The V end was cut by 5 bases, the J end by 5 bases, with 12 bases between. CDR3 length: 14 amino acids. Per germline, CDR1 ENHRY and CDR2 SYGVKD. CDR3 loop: CAISPTGKTGELFF. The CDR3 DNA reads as TGTGCCATCAGTCCTACAGGGAAAACCGGGGAGCTGTTTTTT.

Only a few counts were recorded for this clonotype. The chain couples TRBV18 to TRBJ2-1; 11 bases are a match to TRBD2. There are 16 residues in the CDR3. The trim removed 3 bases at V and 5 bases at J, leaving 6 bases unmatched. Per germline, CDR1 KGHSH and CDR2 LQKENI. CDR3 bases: TGTGCCAGCTCACCGAAGGGACTAGCGGACAACAATGAGCAGTTCTTC. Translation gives CASSPKGLADNNEQFF.

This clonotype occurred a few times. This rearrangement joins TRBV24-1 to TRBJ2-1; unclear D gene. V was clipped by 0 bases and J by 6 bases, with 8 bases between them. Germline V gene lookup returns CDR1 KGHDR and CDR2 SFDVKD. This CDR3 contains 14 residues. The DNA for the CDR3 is TGTGCCACCAGTGATTTGGTCGAACCCAATGAGCAGTTCTTC. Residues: CATSDLVEPNEQFF.

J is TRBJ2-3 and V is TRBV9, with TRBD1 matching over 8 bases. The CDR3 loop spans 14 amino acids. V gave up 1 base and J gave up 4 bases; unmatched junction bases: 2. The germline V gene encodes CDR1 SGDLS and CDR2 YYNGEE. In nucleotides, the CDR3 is TGTGCCAGCAGCGTAACAGGGGGACCAGATACGCAGTATTTT. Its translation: CASSVTGGPDTQYF.

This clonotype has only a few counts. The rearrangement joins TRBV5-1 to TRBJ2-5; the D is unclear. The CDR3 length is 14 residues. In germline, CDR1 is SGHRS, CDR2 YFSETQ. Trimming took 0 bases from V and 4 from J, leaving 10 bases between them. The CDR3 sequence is CASSLALGIETQYF. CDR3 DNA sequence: TGCGCCAGCAGCTTGGCCCTGGGAATAGAGACCCAGTACTTC.

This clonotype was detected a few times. The CDR3 loop is CASSLAGEGGTDTQYF. The CDR3 bases are TGTGCCAGCAGTCTAGCGGGAGAGGGAGGCACAGATACGCAGTATTTT. The chain joins TRBV2 to TRBJ2-3; 10 nucleotides line up with TRBD2. Germline lookup yields CDR1 SNHLY and CDR2 FYNNEI. V lost 5 bases, J lost 1 base, and 6 bases stayed unmatched. There are 16 residues in the CDR3.

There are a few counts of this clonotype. CDR3 sequence: CATSDLDQTPDGELFF. CDR3 nucleotides: TGTGCCACCAGTGATTTGGACCAGACCCCCGACGGGGAGCTGTTTTTT. This chain connects TRBV24-1 to TRBJ2-2; no clear D gene. V was cut by 0 bases and J by 7 bases, with 14 bases left in between. From germline, CDR1 is KGHDR and CDR2 SFDVKD. The CDR3 spans 16 residues.

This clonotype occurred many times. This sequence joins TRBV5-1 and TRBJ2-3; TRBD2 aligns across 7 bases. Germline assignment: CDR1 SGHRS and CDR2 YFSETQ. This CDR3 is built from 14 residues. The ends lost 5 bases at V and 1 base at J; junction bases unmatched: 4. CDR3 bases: TGCGCCAGCAGGTCTAGCGGCGGCACAGATACGCAGTATTTT. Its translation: CASRSSGGTDTQYF.

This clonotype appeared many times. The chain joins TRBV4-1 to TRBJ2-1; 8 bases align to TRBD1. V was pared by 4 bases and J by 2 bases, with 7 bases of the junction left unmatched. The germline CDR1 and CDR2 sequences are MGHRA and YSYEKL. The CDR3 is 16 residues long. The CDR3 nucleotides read TGCGCCAGCAGCCCTCAGGGACAGGATACCTACAATGAGCAGTTCTTC. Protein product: CASSPQGQDTYNEQFF.

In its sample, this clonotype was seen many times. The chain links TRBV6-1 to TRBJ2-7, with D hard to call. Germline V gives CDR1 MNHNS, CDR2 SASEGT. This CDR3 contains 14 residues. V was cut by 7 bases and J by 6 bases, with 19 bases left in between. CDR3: CASTQVQGRPEQYF. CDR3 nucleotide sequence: TGTGCCAGCACCCAAGTACAAGGTCGCCCCGAGCAGTACTTC.

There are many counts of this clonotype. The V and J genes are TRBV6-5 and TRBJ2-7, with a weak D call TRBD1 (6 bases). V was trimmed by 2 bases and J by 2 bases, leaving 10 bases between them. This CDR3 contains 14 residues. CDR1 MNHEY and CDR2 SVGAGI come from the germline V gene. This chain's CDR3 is CASSYQGQTYEQYF. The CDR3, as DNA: TGTGCCAGCAGTTACCAAGGACAGACCTACGAGCAGTACTTC.

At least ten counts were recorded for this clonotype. The CDR3 DNA reads TGCGCCAGCAGCCCGGGGGATAGGCAGGGGGATCAGCCCCAGCATTTT. This codes for CASSPGDRQGDQPQHF. The chain combines TRBV5-1 with TRBJ1-5, with 7 nucleotides matching TRBD1. Germline V gene sequence: CDR1 SGHRS, CDR2 YFSETQ. The CDR3 is made up of 16 amino acids. Losses at the gene ends were 4 bases for V and 5 bases for J; bases not matched to a gene: 12.

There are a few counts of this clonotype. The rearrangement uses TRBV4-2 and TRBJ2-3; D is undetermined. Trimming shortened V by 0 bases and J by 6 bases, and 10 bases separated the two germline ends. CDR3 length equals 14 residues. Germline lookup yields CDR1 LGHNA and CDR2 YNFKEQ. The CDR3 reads CASSQDQRADTQYF. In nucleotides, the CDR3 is TGTGCCAGCAGCCAAGATCAAAGGGCCGATACGCAGTATTTT.

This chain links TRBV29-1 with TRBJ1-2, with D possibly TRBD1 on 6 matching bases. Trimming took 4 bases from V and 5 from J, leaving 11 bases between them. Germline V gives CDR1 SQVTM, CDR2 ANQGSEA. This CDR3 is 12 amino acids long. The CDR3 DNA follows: TGCAGCGTTGCGTCAGGGGAGTATGGCTACACCTTC. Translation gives CSVASGEYGYTF.